This TCR beta chain was identified in a study of blood T cell repertoires in COVID-19. Study at large: PBMCs, B-cell-depleted T cells, or T cells provided the cDNA or gDNA that made up the material.

Original data processing: Amplification of reference gene primers was used by the study to estimate nucleated cell counts. Measured with immunoSEQ multiplex PCR; TCRdb has only the in-frame clones, and not every one. That table is the source of V, J and clone size, and D and trimming were worked out from the DNA. The data hold around 250,000 clones, with roughly 87% observed a single time. The germline V gene has CDR1 SSHAT and CDR2 FNYEAQ (reference sequence). CDR3 length: 15 residues. The trim removed 5 bases at V and 3 bases at J, leaving 9 bases unmatched. This clonotype originated in a woman between 40 and 50 years old who had recovered from COVID-19. The sample was peripheral blood. This chain joins TRBV7-7 and TRBJ2-7, with 8 bases lining up with TRBD1. CDR3: CASSPPEGQGYEQYV. Written as DNA, the CDR3 is TGTGCCAGCAGCCCACCCGAAGGACAGGGCTACGAGCAGTACGTC.